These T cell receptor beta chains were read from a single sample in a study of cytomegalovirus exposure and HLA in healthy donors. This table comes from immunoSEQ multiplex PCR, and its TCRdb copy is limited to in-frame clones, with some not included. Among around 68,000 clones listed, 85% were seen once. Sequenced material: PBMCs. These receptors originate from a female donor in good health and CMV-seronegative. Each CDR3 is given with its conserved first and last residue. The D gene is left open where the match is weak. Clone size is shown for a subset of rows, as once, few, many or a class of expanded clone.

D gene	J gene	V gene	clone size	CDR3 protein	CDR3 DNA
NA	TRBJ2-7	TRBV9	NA	CASSPPPGASYEQYF	TGTGCCAGCAGCCCGCCCCCAGGGGCCTCCTACGAGCAGTACTTC
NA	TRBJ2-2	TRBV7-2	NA	CASRWDSNTGELFF	TGTGCCAGCAGATGGGACTCGAACACCGGGGAGCTGTTTTTT
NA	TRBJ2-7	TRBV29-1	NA	CSVWWQVPLSYEQYF	TGCAGCGTTTGGTGGCAGGTCCCCCTCTCCTACGAGCAGTACTTC
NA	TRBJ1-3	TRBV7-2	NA	CASSLRARTVDTIYF	TGTGCCAGCAGCTTAAGGGCGCGGACAGTAGACACCATATATTTT
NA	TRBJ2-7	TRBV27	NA	CASSYSFPYEQYF	TGTGCCAGCAGTTATAGTTTTCCCTACGAGCAGTACTTC
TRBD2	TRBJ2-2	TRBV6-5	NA	CASSYREREGPGELFF	TGTGCCAGCAGTTACCGGGAGCGGGAGGGACCCGGGGAGCTGTTTTTT
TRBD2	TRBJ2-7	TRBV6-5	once	CASSRPTGLAYEQYF	TGTGCCAGCAGTCGACCCACGGGACTAGCCTACGAGCAGTACTTC
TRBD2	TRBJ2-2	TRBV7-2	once	CARLQAGGELFF	TGTGCCAGGCTCCAAGCGGGGGGGGAGCTGTTTTTT
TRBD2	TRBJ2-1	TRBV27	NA	CASSRLSGALEGNSEQFF	TGTGCCAGCAGTCGCCTTAGCGGGGCCCTCGAGGGGAATAGTGAGCAGTTCTTC
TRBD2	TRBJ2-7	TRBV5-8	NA	CASSLQAGTDEQYF	TGCGCCAGCAGCTTGCAAGCGGGGACCGACGAGCAGTACTTC
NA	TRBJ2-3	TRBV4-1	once	CASSQNNRRTDTQYF	TGCGCCAGCAGCCAAAATAACAGACGGACAGATACGCAGTATTTT
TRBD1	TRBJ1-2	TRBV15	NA	CATSRDRVSHGYTF	TGTGCCACCAGCAGGGACAGGGTTTCCCATGGCTACACCTTC
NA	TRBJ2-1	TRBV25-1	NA	CASSDRGGRDYNEQFF	TGTGCCAGCAGTGATAGGGGGGGACGGGATTACAATGAGCAGTTCTTC
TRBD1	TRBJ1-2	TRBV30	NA	CAWSFGTAANYGYTF	TGTGCCTGGAGTTTTGGGACAGCAGCTAACTATGGCTACACCTTC
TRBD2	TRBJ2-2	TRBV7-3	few	CASSPRLAGGPRTGELFF	TGTGCCAGCAGCCCCCGACTAGCGGGAGGGCCGCGGACCGGGGAGCTGTTTTTT
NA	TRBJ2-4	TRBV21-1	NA	CARGAGWRGLDKNIQYF	TGTGCCAGGGGGGCTGGGTGGAGGGGGCTTGACAAAAACATTCAGTACTTC
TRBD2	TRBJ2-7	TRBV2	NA	CASSRGGYPGTSQDEQYF	TGTGCCAGCTCCCGGGGTGGGTACCCCGGGACTAGTCAGGACGAGCAGTACTTC
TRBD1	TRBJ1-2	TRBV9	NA	CASSVGFTGDGYTF	TGTGCCAGCAGCGTAGGGTTTACAGGGGATGGCTACACCTTC
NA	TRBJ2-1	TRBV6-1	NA	CSGSGTVSYNEQFF	TGTTCTGGTAGCGGAACCGTCTCCTACAATGAGCAGTTCTTC
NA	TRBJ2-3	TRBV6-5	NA	CASSYRVDTQYF	TGTGCCAGCAGCTATCGAGTAGATACGCAGTATTTT
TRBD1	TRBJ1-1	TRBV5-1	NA	CASSLQGVERRNTGAFF	TGCGCCAGCAGCTTACAGGGGGTTGAGCGAAGGAACACTGGAGCTTTCTTT
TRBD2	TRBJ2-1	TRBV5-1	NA	CASRAGVSSYNEQFF	TGCGCCAGCCGAGCGGGGGTTAGCTCCTACAATGAGCAGTTCTTC
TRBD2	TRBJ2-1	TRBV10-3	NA	CAISKGGLLAGLYNEQFF	TGTGCCATCAGTAAAGGGGGGCTACTAGCGGGACTCTACAATGAGCAGTTCTTC
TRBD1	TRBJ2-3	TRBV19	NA	CASSWTGISTDTQYF	TGTGCCAGTAGTTGGACAGGGATTAGCACAGATACGCAGTATTTT
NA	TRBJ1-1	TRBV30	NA	CAWSVNRVRTEAFF	TGTGCCTGGAGTGTAAACAGGGTAAGGACTGAAGCTTTCTTT
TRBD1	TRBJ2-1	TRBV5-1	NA	CASSSTGGVSHEQFF	TGCGCCAGCAGCTCGACAGGGGGGGTATCCCATGAGCAGTTCTTC
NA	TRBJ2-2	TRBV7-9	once	CASSLEVGRGNTGELFF	TGTGCCAGCAGCTTAGAGGTGGGGCGCGGGAACACCGGGGAGCTGTTTTTT
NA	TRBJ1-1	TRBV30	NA	CAWSEGGSGTEAFF	TGTGCCTGGAGCGAAGGCGGGTCGGGAACTGAAGCTTTCTTT
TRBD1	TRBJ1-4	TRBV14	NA	CASSQTGGYEKLFF	TGTGCCAGCAGCCAAACAGGGGGTTATGAAAAACTGTTTTTT
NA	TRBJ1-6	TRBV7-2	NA	CASSLAQGNSPLHF	TGTGCCAGCAGCTTAGCACAGGGTAATTCACCCCTCCACTTT
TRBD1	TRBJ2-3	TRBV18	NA	CASSPPGQGHTDTQYF	TGTGCCAGCTCACCCCCCGGACAGGGTCACACAGATACGCAGTATTTT
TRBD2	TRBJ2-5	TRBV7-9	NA	CASSLGSGGVSQETQYF	TGTGCCAGCAGCTTAGGTAGCGGGGGGGTCTCCCAAGAGACCCAGTACTTC
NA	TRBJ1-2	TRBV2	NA	CASSTQGIYGYTF	TGTGCCAGCAGTACCCAGGGTATCTATGGCTACACCTTC
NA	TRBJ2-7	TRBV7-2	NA	CASSLGGGNEQYF	TGTGCCAGCAGCTTAGGCGGGGGCAACGAGCAGTACTTC
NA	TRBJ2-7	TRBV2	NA	CASSDPDTNYEQYF	TGTGCCAGCAGTGATCCGGACACGAACTACGAGCAGTACTTC
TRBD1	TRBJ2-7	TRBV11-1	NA	CASSLWDRGGHEQYF	TGTGCCAGCAGCTTATGGGACAGGGGCGGCCACGAGCAGTACTTC
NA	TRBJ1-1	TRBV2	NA	CASKGDLWTEAFF	TGTGCCAGCAAGGGAGACTTGTGGACTGAAGCTTTCTTT
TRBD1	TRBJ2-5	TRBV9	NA	CASSVGTGGLETQYF	TGTGCCAGCAGCGTAGGAACAGGGGGGCTAGAGACCCAGTACTTC
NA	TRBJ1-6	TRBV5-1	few	CASRSSSYNSPLHF	TGCGCCAGCAGGTCGAGCTCCTATAATTCACCCCTCCACTTT
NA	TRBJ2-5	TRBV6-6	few	CASSLAGTQYF	TGTGCCAGCAGCCTTGCGGGGACCCAGTACTTC